The 12 T cell receptor beta chains below come from one sample, sequenced in a study of control samples from healthy donors and cancer patients. TCRdb keeps only in-frame clones here, not all; method: immunoSEQ multiplex PCR. The sample shows about 50,000 clones, around nine tenths of them seen only once. Input material: PBMCs. The source of these receptors is a man in his fifties or sixties with head and neck cancer.

The J gene is TRBJ1-1, the V gene TRBV2; unclear D gene. Trimming cost V 6 bases and J 4 bases, with 12 bases left between them. There are 13 residues in the CDR3. In germline, CDR1 is SNHLY, CDR2 FYNNEI. CDR3 in amino acids: CASRSMRTTEAFF. As DNA, the CDR3 is TGTGCCAGCAGAAGTATGAGGACCACTGAAGCTTTCTTT.

This sequence joins TRBV7-2 and TRBJ2-7, with TRBD2 identical over 8 bases. V shed 5 bases and J 5 bases; nucleotides not matched to a gene: 17. The V gene's germline CDR1 is SGHTA and CDR2 FQGNSA. The CDR3 has 17 amino acids. The DNA of the CDR3 is TGTGCCAGCAGCACAGATTCGCAGCGGGAGTTTCGAAACGAGCAGTACTTC. The encoded protein is CASSTDSQREFRNEQYF. Filled out from reference TRBV7-2 and TRBJ2-7, the complete variable domain reads GAGVSQSPSNKVTEKGKDVELRCDPISGHTALYWYRQSLGQGLEFLIYFQGNSAPDKSGLPSDRFSAERTGGSVSTLTIQRTQQEDSAVYLCASSTDSQREFRNEQYFGPGTRLTVT.

This clone was found once. The chain employs TRBV7-3 and TRBJ2-3; possibly TRBD1 for D (6 bases). Germline values: CDR1 SGHTA, CDR2 FQGTGA. Between the trimmed V and J ends, which lost 5 bases and 3 bases, there was a span of 15 bases. This CDR3 region has 15 residues. The CDR3 loop reads CASSPSPGVTDTQYF. The CDR3 bases are TGTGCCAGCAGCCCCTCTCCAGGGGTTACAGATACGCAGTATTTT.

V usage is TRBV5-4 and J usage is TRBJ1-2, with D unresolved. Trimming removed 0 bases at V and 2 bases at J, with 5 bases between. The germline CDR1 and CDR2 sequences are SGHNT and YYREEE (reference sequence). This CDR3 has 13 residues. CDR3 loop: CASSLAGNYGYTF. The CDR3 bases are TGTGCCAGCAGCTTGGCCGGAAACTATGGCTACACCTTC.

CDR3 in amino acids: CASKGWRTGSPLHF. CDR3 DNA sequence: TGTGCCAGTAAGGGGTGGCGGACCGGATCACCCCTCCACTTT. The chain carries TRBV19 and TRBJ1-6; D is possibly TRBD1 (5 bases). V lost 7 bases to trimming and J lost 10 bases, with 17 bases between them. CDR1 and CDR2 from the germline V gene are LNHDA and SQIVND (reference sequence). There are 14 residues in the CDR3.

The rearrangement links TRBV7-2 to TRBJ1-1, with 7 bases that match TRBD1. Germline V gene data show CDR1 as SGHTA and CDR2 as FQGNSA. J lost 5 bases, V lost 4 bases, and 7 bases had no gene match. The CDR3 runs to 14 residues. The CDR3 spells CASSSQGVWTEAFF. The CDR3 nucleotides are TGTGCCAGCAGCTCCCAGGGGGTATGGACTGAAGCTTTCTTT.

This rearrangement joins TRBV9 to TRBJ2-5, with D possibly called TRBD1 or TRBD2 (5 bases each). V was pared by 4 bases and J by 3 bases, with 13 bases between. CDR1 and CDR2 from the germline V gene are SGDLS and YYNGEE. The CDR3 extends over 14 amino acids. The CDR3 loop reads CASSPWDGKETQYF. The CDR3 nucleotides are TGTGCCAGCAGCCCTTGGGACGGAAAAGAGACCCAGTACTTC.

The sample holds one count of this clone. The chain is built from TRBV9 and TRBJ2-1; no clear D. CDR3 length: 15 residues. Trimming shortened V by 0 bases and J by 0 bases, and 7 bases separated the two germline ends. Germline values: CDR1 SGDLS, CDR2 YYNGEE. CDR3 bases: TGTGCCAGCAGCGTAGAGAAAGGCTCCTACAATGAGCAGTTCTTC. Its protein product is CASSVEKGSYNEQFF. Complete variable domain (other parts from reference TRBV9 and TRBJ2-1): DSGVTQTPKHLITATGQRVTLRCSPRSGDLSVYWYQQSLDQGLQFLIQYYNGEERAKGNILERFSAQQFPDLHSELNLSSLELGDSALYFCASSVEKGSYNEQFFGPGTRLTVL.

This clone was seen once. The chain is built from TRBV29-1 and TRBJ2-1, with D tentatively TRBD1 or TRBD2 (5 bases each). V was cut by 6 bases and J by 0 bases, with 15 bases left in between. Per the germline V gene, CDR1 is SQVTM and CDR2 is ANQGSEA. This CDR3 spans 15 amino acids. DNA of the CDR3: TGCAGCGTGGGGGACCGAGCTAGCTCCTACAATGAGCAGTTCTTC. Residues: CSVGDRASSYNEQFF.

This chain connects TRBV19 to TRBJ2-3; no firm D call. Trimming pared 9 bases from V and 1 base from J, leaving 11 bases between. The CDR3 has 13 amino acids. CDR1 and CDR2 from the germline V gene are LNHDA and SQIVND (reference sequence). In nucleotides, the CDR3 is TGTGCCAGCAACCCGGGCCGCACAGATACGCAGTATTTT. It encodes CASNPGRTDTQYF. Together with reference TRBV19 and TRBJ2-3, the CDR3 gives the full variable domain: DGGITQSPKYLFRKEGQNVTLSCEQNLNHDAMYWYRQDPGQGLRLIYYSQIVNDFQKGDIAEGYSVSREKKESFPLTVTSAQKNPTAFYLCASNPGRTDTQYFGPGTRLTVL.

The V and J genes are TRBV15 and TRBJ2-2; 7 bases line up with TRBD2. Trimming removed 1 base from V and 0 bases from J; junction bases left unmatched: 2. The CDR3 sequence is 16 residues long. Looked up from germline, CDR1 is LNHNV and CDR2 is YYDKDF (reference sequence). The CDR3 is CATSRVGLTNTGELFF. CDR3 nucleotide sequence: TGTGCCACCAGCAGAGTGGGACTAACGAACACCGGGGAGCTGTTTTTT.

J is TRBJ1-4 and V is TRBV11-2; no clear D gene. The germline V gene encodes CDR1 SGHAT and CDR2 FQNNGV. The V end lost 0 bases, the J end lost 8 bases, and 13 bases lay between the germline ends. This CDR3 region has 15 residues. In DNA form, the CDR3 reads TGTGCCAGCAGCTTAGATCGGGGAGGGATCGAAAAACTGTTTTTT. It yields the protein CASSLDRGGIEKLFF.